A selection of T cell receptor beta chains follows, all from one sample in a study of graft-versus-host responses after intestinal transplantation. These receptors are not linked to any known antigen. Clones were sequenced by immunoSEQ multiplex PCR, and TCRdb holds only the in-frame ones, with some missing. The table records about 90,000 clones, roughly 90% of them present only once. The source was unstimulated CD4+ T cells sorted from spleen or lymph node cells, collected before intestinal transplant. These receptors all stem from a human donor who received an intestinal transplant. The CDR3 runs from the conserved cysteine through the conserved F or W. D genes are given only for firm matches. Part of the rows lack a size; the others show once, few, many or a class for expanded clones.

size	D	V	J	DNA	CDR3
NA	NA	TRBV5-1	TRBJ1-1	TGCGCCAGCAGCTTAGACGGGCGTTACACTGAAGCTTTCTTT	CASSLDGRYTEAFF
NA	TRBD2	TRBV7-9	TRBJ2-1	TGTGCCAGCAGCTCAATAGCGGGAGGTCCCTACAATGAGCAGTTCTTC	CASSSIAGGPYNEQFF
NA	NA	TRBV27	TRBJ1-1	TGTGCCAGCAGTTTCGATTCGGGGGGCGCGGCCACTGAAGCTTTCTTT	CASSFDSGGAATEAFF
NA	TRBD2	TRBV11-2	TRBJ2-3	TGTGCCAGCAGCTTAGTAAGCGGGAGCGACACAGATACGCAGTATTTT	CASSLVSGSDTDTQYF
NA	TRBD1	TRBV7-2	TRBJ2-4	TGTGCCAGCAGCTTAGGAGGGACAGGGAAAGGAGACATTCAGTACTTC	CASSLGGTGKGDIQYF
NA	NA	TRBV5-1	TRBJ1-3	TGCGCCAGCAGCTTGGCCTCCCATTCTGGAAACACCATATATTTT	CASSLASHSGNTIYF
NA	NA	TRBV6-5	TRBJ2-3	TGTGCCAGCAGTTACGCTCCACGCACAGATACGCAGTATTTT	CASSYAPRTDTQYF
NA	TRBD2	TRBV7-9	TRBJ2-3	TGTGCCAGCAGCTTCCGGACTAGCGGGAGGTTTACAGATACGCAGTATTTT	CASSFRTSGRFTDTQYF
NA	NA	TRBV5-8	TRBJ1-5	TGTGCCAGCAGCTCGGGGCAGGGGCGGCTATACGGCAATCAGCCCCAGCATTTT	CASSSGQGRLYGNQPQHF
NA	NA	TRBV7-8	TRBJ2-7	TGTGCCAGCAGCTTAGGAAGGCGGGAAATCCCTCAGGAGCAGCACTTC	CASSLGRREIPQEQHF
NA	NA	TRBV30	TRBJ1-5	TGTGCCTGGAGTGTTTCTTGGTCGGCCAGTCCAGATCAGCCCCAGCATTTT	CAWSVSWSASPDQPQHF
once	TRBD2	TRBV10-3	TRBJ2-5	TGTGCCATCAGTGAGTTCTACAAAGCGGGAAAACACCAAGAGACCCAGTACTTC	CAISEFYKAGKHQETQYF
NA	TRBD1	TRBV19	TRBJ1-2	TGTGCCAGTTCTTCCCTACCGGGACAGGTGGACTATGGCTACACCTTC	CASSSLPGQVDYGYTF
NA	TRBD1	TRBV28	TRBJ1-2	TGTGCCAGCAGACATCCGCCCTGGACAGGGCGCGGCTACACCTTC	CASRHPPWTGRGYTF
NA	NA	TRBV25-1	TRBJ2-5	TGTGCCAGCAGTGAAGGAGGGGGGAGAGAGACCCAGTACTTC	CASSEGGGRETQYF
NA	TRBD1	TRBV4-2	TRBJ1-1	TGTGCCAGCAGCCAAGTTTCGGGACAGGGGGTCGCTGAAGCTTTCTTT	CASSQVSGQGVAEAFF
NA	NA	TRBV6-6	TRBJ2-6	TGTGCCAGCAGTCGCATATTCTCTGGGGCCAACGTCCTGACTTTC	CASSRIFSGANVLTF
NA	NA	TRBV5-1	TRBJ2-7	TGCGCCAGCAGCGAGAGGGACGGCCCCTACAACGAGCAGTACTTC	CASSERDGPYNEQYF
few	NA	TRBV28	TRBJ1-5	TGTGCCAGCAGTTCCCCCCGGTCGGCTCAGCCCCAGCATTTT	CASSSPRSAQPQHF
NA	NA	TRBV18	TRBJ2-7	TGTGCCAGCTCACCAGGCATTTCCTACGAGCAGTACTTC	CASSPGISYEQYF
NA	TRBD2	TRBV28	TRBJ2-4	TGTGCCAGCAGCCACCTCGGGACGGTTAGCGGGAGAGGGATGGGCAAAAACATTCAGTACTTC	CASSHLGTVSGRGMGKNIQYF
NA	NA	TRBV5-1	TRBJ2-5	TGCGCCAGCAGCTTGGGTACGGAGACCCAGTACTTC	CASSLGTETQYF
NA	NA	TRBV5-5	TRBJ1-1	TGTGCCAGCAGAACCCTTCGGGGAGACACTGAAGCTTTCTTT	CASRTLRGDTEAFF
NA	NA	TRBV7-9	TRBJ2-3	TGTGCCAGCAGCTTAGGGGCTAGACCTAGCACAGATACGCAGTATTTT	CASSLGARPSTDTQYF
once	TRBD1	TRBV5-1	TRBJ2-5	TGCGCCAGCAGCTTCGGGACAGGATTTCAAGAGACCCAGTACTTC	CASSFGTGFQETQYF
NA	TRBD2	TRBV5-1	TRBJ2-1	TGCGCCAGCAGTAAGGTAGGGGCTAGCGGGAGGAGTCAGTTCTTC	CASSKVGASGRSQFF
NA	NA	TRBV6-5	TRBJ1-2	TGTGCCAGCACAGACCTATATGGCTACACCTTC	CASTDLYGYTF